This is a list of T cell receptor beta chains from one sample in a study of OX40 agonist ivuxolimab in advanced cancers. This table comes from immunoSEQ multiplex PCR, and its TCRdb copy is limited to in-frame clones, with some not included. The data contain roughly 36,000 clones, 80% to 85% of them singletons. Sequencing used CD4+ or CD8+ T cells sorted from blood, obtained in a trial of the OX40 agonist ivuxolimab. The receptor set was obtained from an adult with an advanced solid tumor such as melanoma, head and neck, liver or kidney cancer. CDR3s include the opening cysteine and the closing phenylalanine or tryptophan. Fields, in order: V gene, D gene, clone size, J gene, CDR3 DNA, CDR3 protein. D genes are given only for firm matches. Rows give clone size only sometimes, using once, few, many, or a class for an expanded clone.

v_call: TRBV4-2; d_call: -; clone_size: -; j_call: TRBJ2-7; cdr3_nt: TGTGCCAGCAGCCAAGAGGGACAAGGCTCCTACGAGCAGTACTTC; cdr3_aa: CASSQEGQGSYEQYF
v_call: TRBV5-1; d_call: -; clone_size: once; j_call: TRBJ2-7; cdr3_nt: TGCGCCAGCAGTCAGAGCTCCTACGAGCAGTACTTC; cdr3_aa: CASSQSSYEQYF
v_call: TRBV30; d_call: -; clone_size: -; j_call: TRBJ1-2; cdr3_nt: TGTGCCTGGAACCGGGGGCTTAACTATGGCTACACCTTC; cdr3_aa: CAWNRGLNYGYTF
v_call: TRBV25-1; d_call: -; clone_size: -; j_call: TRBJ1-6; cdr3_nt: TGTGCCAGCAAAGGGGGGGCGCAGAATTCACCCCTCCACTTT; cdr3_aa: CASKGGAQNSPLHF
v_call: TRBV19; d_call: -; clone_size: -; j_call: TRBJ1-1; cdr3_nt: TGTGCCAGTACCCAGCCCAGCGGGGGCGTCACTGAAGCTTTCTTT; cdr3_aa: CASTQPSGGVTEAFF
v_call: TRBV18; d_call: -; clone_size: -; j_call: TRBJ2-5; cdr3_nt: TGTGCCAGCTCACCACCGACGAACCAAGAGACCCAGTACTTC; cdr3_aa: CASSPPTNQETQYF
v_call: TRBV6-5; d_call: TRBD1; clone_size: -; j_call: TRBJ2-3; cdr3_nt: TGTGCCAGCAGTTACTCGCCAGGGGGCAACACAGATACGCAGTATTTT; cdr3_aa: CASSYSPGGNTDTQYF
v_call: TRBV12-5; d_call: TRBD1; clone_size: -; j_call: TRBJ2-1; cdr3_nt: TGTGCTAGTGGTTTGGCCCCGAAGGACAGGAGCTCCTACAATGAGCAGTTCTTC; cdr3_aa: CASGLAPKDRSSYNEQFF
v_call: TRBV28; d_call: TRBD1; clone_size: once; j_call: TRBJ1-5; cdr3_nt: TGTGCCAGCAGTCCGGACAGGGGCAATCAGCCCCAGCATTTT; cdr3_aa: CASSPDRGNQPQHF
v_call: TRBV6-1; d_call: TRBD2; clone_size: -; j_call: TRBJ2-7; cdr3_nt: TGTGCCACCTATCCTAGCGGGAGAGCCTACGAGCAGTACTTC; cdr3_aa: CATYPSGRAYEQYF
v_call: TRBV7-9; d_call: -; clone_size: -; j_call: TRBJ1-1; cdr3_nt: TGTGCCAGCAGCACCCATTTAGGGGAAGGGAACACTGAAGCTTTCTTT; cdr3_aa: CASSTHLGEGNTEAFF
v_call: TRBV6-1; d_call: TRBD1; clone_size: -; j_call: TRBJ2-7; cdr3_nt: TGTGCCAGCAGTGAGACACAGGGGGCGATTGTCTACGAGCAGTACTTC; cdr3_aa: CASSETQGAIVYEQYF
v_call: TRBV28; d_call: -; clone_size: few; j_call: TRBJ1-3; cdr3_nt: TGTGCCAGCAGACGAGGGACCACCGAGGGAAACACCATATATTTT; cdr3_aa: CASRRGTTEGNTIYF
v_call: TRBV28; d_call: -; clone_size: -; j_call: TRBJ1-2; cdr3_nt: TGTGCCAGCAGTTCCCTGCCACCCTACACCTTC; cdr3_aa: CASSSLPPYTF
v_call: TRBV18; d_call: -; clone_size: -; j_call: TRBJ1-1; cdr3_nt: TGTGCCAGCTCACCGAAGGAAATGAACACTGAAGCTTTCTTT; cdr3_aa: CASSPKEMNTEAFF
v_call: TRBV29-1; d_call: -; clone_size: once; j_call: TRBJ2-7; cdr3_nt: TGCAGCGCCGCAGTGGCCTACGAGCAGTACTTC; cdr3_aa: CSAAVAYEQYF
v_call: TRBV5-6; d_call: -; clone_size: -; j_call: TRBJ1-4; cdr3_nt: TGTGCCAGCAGACCTGCGCTCCGAGGCGATGAAAAACTGTTTTTT; cdr3_aa: CASRPALRGDEKLFF
v_call: TRBV6-5; d_call: -; clone_size: -; j_call: TRBJ1-1; cdr3_nt: TGTGCCAGCAGGGCGATGAACACTGAAGCTTTCTTT; cdr3_aa: CASRAMNTEAFF
v_call: TRBV18; d_call: TRBD2; clone_size: -; j_call: TRBJ2-1; cdr3_nt: TGTGCCAGCTCACTCATACTCGGGGGGAGCTCCTACAATGAGCAGTTCTTC; cdr3_aa: CASSLILGGSSYNEQFF
v_call: TRBV4-1; d_call: TRBD1; clone_size: -; j_call: TRBJ1-1; cdr3_nt: TGCGCCAGCAGTGGACAGGGGCTAAACACTGAAGCTTTCTTT; cdr3_aa: CASSGQGLNTEAFF
v_call: TRBV7-2; d_call: -; clone_size: -; j_call: TRBJ2-1; cdr3_nt: TGTGCCAGCACCCAGGTCCGGATGGGCAATGAGCAGTTCTTC; cdr3_aa: CASTQVRMGNEQFF
v_call: TRBV18; d_call: -; clone_size: -; j_call: TRBJ1-2; cdr3_nt: TGTGCCAGCTCCTCTGGAGGGGTTTATGGCTACACCTTC; cdr3_aa: CASSSGGVYGYTF
v_call: TRBV5-1; d_call: TRBD2; clone_size: -; j_call: TRBJ2-2; cdr3_nt: TGCGCCAGCAGCTTGGGGCTAGCGGGAGGTGCCGGGGAGCTGTTTTTT; cdr3_aa: CASSLGLAGGAGELFF
v_call: TRBV12-5; d_call: -; clone_size: -; j_call: TRBJ2-5; cdr3_nt: TGTGCTAGTGGTTTGCCCCCCGTGGAGACCCAGTACTTC; cdr3_aa: CASGLPPVETQYF
v_call: TRBV15; d_call: -; clone_size: -; j_call: TRBJ2-1; cdr3_nt: TGTGCCACCAGCAGAGGGGTCTCTTACGGCAATGAGCAGTTCTTC; cdr3_aa: CATSRGVSYGNEQFF
v_call: TRBV10-3; d_call: -; clone_size: -; j_call: TRBJ2-5; cdr3_nt: TGTGCCATCAGTGGTGGCAGCCGGGAGACCCAGTACTTC; cdr3_aa: CAISGGSRETQYF
v_call: TRBV28; d_call: -; clone_size: -; j_call: TRBJ2-7; cdr3_nt: TGTGCCAGCACGAAGAGGGGGTTTGGGCCATACGAGCAGTACTTC; cdr3_aa: CASTKRGFGPYEQYF
v_call: TRBV11-2; d_call: TRBD2; clone_size: -; j_call: TRBJ2-7; cdr3_nt: TGTGCCAGCAGCTTACCGCTCGGGACTAGCTACGAGCAGTACTTC; cdr3_aa: CASSLPLGTSYEQYF
v_call: TRBV5-1; d_call: -; clone_size: once; j_call: TRBJ2-7; cdr3_nt: TGCGCCAGCAGCTTGGTTATGCGTAGCGGAGGCTACGAGCAGTACTTC; cdr3_aa: CASSLVMRSGGYEQYF
v_call: TRBV15; d_call: TRBD1; clone_size: -; j_call: TRBJ1-2; cdr3_nt: TGTGCCACCAGCAGCCGGACAGGGATTAACTATGGCTACACCTTC; cdr3_aa: CATSSRTGINYGYTF
v_call: TRBV5-1; d_call: TRBD1; clone_size: -; j_call: TRBJ2-6; cdr3_nt: TGCGCCAGCAGCCAGGGACAGGGTGCAGGGGCCAACGTCCTGACTTTC; cdr3_aa: CASSQGQGAGANVLTF
v_call: TRBV5-6; d_call: TRBD2; clone_size: few; j_call: TRBJ2-5; cdr3_nt: TGTGCCAGCAGCTTGAGTAGTAGCGGGGGCGTCACCCAGTACTTC; cdr3_aa: CASSLSSSGGVTQYF